The sequence of this TCR beta chain was determined in a study of blood T cell repertoires in COVID-19. About the study: Italy, Spain and the United States were the sources of the convalescent and acute COVID-19 samples. Sources were T cells, B-cell-depleted T cells, or PBMCs; the material itself was cDNA or gDNA.

Authors' methods: Amplified reference gene primers provided the basis for estimating nucleated cell counts. Measured with immunoSEQ multiplex PCR; TCRdb has only the in-frame clones, and not every one. For V, J and clone size, that table is used; D and trimming come from the DNA. The sample carries more than 100,000 clones, around nine tenths recorded once. The CDR3 length is 20 residues. Germline lookup yields CDR1 MDHEN and CDR2 SYDVKM. V gave up 3 bases and J gave up 5 bases; unmatched junction bases: 17. The V gene is TRBV28, the J gene TRBJ2-2; 11 nucleotides match TRBD2. The TCR comes from a man in his fifties or sixties with active or convalescent COVID-19. Source material: peripheral blood. The CDR3 sequence: CASSFFSGTSGLERTGELFF. CDR3 coding DNA: TGTGCCAGCAGTTTTTTTTCCGGGACTAGCGGTCTGGAGAGGACCGGGGAGCTGTTTTTT. The variable domain in full, with the rest retrieved from reference TRBV28 and TRBJ2-2, is DVKVTQSSRYLVKRTGEKVFLECVQDMDHENMFWYRQDPGLGLRLIYFSYDVKMKEKGDIPEGYSVSREKKERFSLILESASTNQTSMYLCASSFFSGTSGLERTGELFFGEGSRLTVL.